Below are 31 T cell receptor beta chains sequenced from a single sample in a study of T-cell reconstitution after alpha-beta-depleted transplantation in children. TCRbeta library construction was performed incorporating unique molecular identifiers. TCRdb reprocessed the PCR reads via MiXCR and lists one record per CDR3 protein. This table has 700,000 to 950,000 distinct CDR3 sequences, roughly 15% appearing once. Material: PBMCs, mostly from graft donor cells, obtained 360 days after TCRalphabeta/CD19-depleted stem cell transplant. Receptors originate from a male patient aged 10 to 17 who had a stem cell transplant for acute lymphoblastic leukemia, so the T cells may come from the graft donor.

Only a few counts were recorded for this clonotype. The CDR3 spells CASSIAGPGEQYF. DNA for the CDR3: TGCGCCAGCAGCATCGCTGGTCCCGGCGAGCAGTACTTC. The rearrangement links TRBV5-1 to TRBJ2-7; D call uncertain. CDR1 SGHRS and CDR2 YFSETQ come from the germline V gene. The V end was cut by 4 bases, the J end by 6 bases, with 14 bases between. The CDR3 length is 13 residues. The full variable domain, in which reference TRBV5-1 and TRBJ2-7 provide the parts outside the CDR3, is KAGVTQTPRYLIKTRGQQVTLSCSPISGHRSVSWYQQTPGQGLQFLFEYFSETQRNKGNFPGRFSGRQFSNSRSEMNVSTLELGDSALYLCASSIAGPGEQYFGPGTRLTVT.

This chain links TRBV4-1 with TRBJ2-4, with TRBD2 matching over 8 bases. V lost 1 base and J lost 2; bases outside the gene matches: 7. Germline CDR1 and CDR2: MGHRA and YSYEKL. The CDR3 spans 17 residues. The DNA of the CDR3 is TGCGCCAGCAGCCAAGGAAAAGTAGCGGGGTCCAAAAACATTCAGTACTTC. This translates into CASSQGKVAGSKNIQYF.

This clonotype appeared a few times. The chain has TRBV6-5 and TRBJ2-2; D perhaps matches TRBD2 (6 bases). This CDR3 is built from 14 residues. Germline V gene lookup returns CDR1 MNHEY and CDR2 SVGAGI. V lost 4 bases and J lost 5, with 11 bases in between. CDR3 DNA: TGTGCCAGCAGTTTTCTAGCGCCAACCGGGGAGCTGTTTTTT. Encoded protein: CASSFLAPTGELFF.

The V call is TRBV12-3 or TRBV12-4, the J call TRBJ1-2; 7 bases are shared with TRBD1. The CDR3 has 13 residues. V gave up 6 bases and J gave up 3 bases; unmatched junction bases: 4. DNA for the CDR3: TGTGCCAGCAGAGGGGACAGCTACTATGGCTACACCTTC. This codes for CASRGDSYYGYTF.

The chain couples TRBV5-6 to TRBJ1-2; the D is unclear. Trimming took off 1 base at V and 4 bases at J, with 11 bases between the two ends. There are 14 residues in the CDR3. Germline CDR1 is SGHDT and CDR2 is YYEEEE. CDR3 DNA sequence: TGTGCCAGCAGCTTGCCCCAAGGGCCCTATGGCTACACCTTC. Amino acids: CASSLPQGPYGYTF. The complete variable domain, with remaining parts taken from reference TRBV5-6 and TRBJ1-2, reads DAGVTQSPTHLIKTRGQQVTLRCSPKSGHDTVSWYQQALGQGPQFIFQYYEEEERQRGNFPDRFSGHQFPNYSSELNVNALLLGDSALYLCASSLPQGPYGYTFGSGTRLTVV.

This clonotype was detected ten times or more. The rearrangement joins TRBV5-6 to TRBJ2-7, with unresolved D. This CDR3 is built from 16 residues. CDR1 and CDR2 from the germline V gene are SGHDT and YYEEEE. Trimming stripped 0 bases from V and 4 bases from J, with 17 bases between. CDR3 sequence reads: CASSLDGKPAWYEQYF. Here the CDR3 DNA reads TGTGCCAGCAGCTTGGATGGAAAACCCGCTTGGTACGAGCAGTACTTC.

The genes are TRBV10-1 and TRBJ2-1; the match to TRBD1 covers 7 bases. Germline trimming cut 2 bases from V and 4 bases from J; bases unmatched to any gene: 2. Germline-derived CDR1 and CDR2 are WNHNN and SYGVQD (reference sequence). This CDR3 is built from 14 residues. The CDR3 nucleotides are TGCGCCAGCAGTGAGCCGGGACAGTACAATGAGCAGTTCTTC. This encodes CASSEPGQYNEQFF.

This clonotype was observed a few times. This chain uses TRBV12-3 or TRBV12-4 with TRBJ1-6, with D perhaps matching TRBD1 (5 bases). V dropped 5 bases and J dropped 4 bases, with 12 bases sitting between them. This CDR3 is built from 15 residues. This chain's CDR3 is CASSPDRQYNSPLHF. The CDR3 region has the DNA TGTGCCAGCAGTCCTGACCGACAGTATAATTCACCCCTCCACTTT.

The rearrangement links TRBV5-1 to TRBJ1-4; tentative D call: TRBD1 (5 bases). This CDR3 has 14 amino acids. V was cut by 0 bases and J by 8 bases, with 11 bases left in between. Germline lookup yields CDR1 SGHRS and CDR2 YFSETQ. CDR3 sequence (DNA): TGCGCCAGCAGCTTGGAAAGGGGAGGCGAAAAACTGTTTTTT. As protein: CASSLERGGEKLFF.

V and J are TRBV19 and TRBJ1-1, with TRBD1 identical over 10 bases. Looked up from germline, CDR1 is LNHDA and CDR2 is SQIVND (reference sequence). J lost 1 base, V lost 3 bases, and 8 bases had no gene match. The length of the CDR3 is 17 residues. Here the CDR3 reads CASSILDRGPRNTEAFF. CDR3 bases: TGTGCCAGTAGTATCCTTGACAGGGGGCCGAGGAACACTGAAGCTTTCTTT.

V is TRBV20-1 and J is TRBJ2-7; 8 bases agree with TRBD1. Germline values: CDR1 DFQATT, CDR2 SNEGSKA (reference sequence). V was pared by 4 bases and J by 5 bases, with 19 bases of the junction left unmatched. The CDR3 sequence is 17 residues long. As DNA, the CDR3 is TGCAGTGCTACGGAGTTGAGAACAGGGGGAAGAATCGACGAGCAGTACTTC. Encoded protein: CSATELRTGGRIDEQYF.

The chain has TRBV3-1 and TRBJ2-5; no reliable D call. V was cut by 6 bases and J by 1 base, with 12 bases left in between. Germline CDR1 LGHDT, CDR2 YNNKEL (reference sequence). This CDR3 region has 14 residues. CDR3 nucleotides: TGTGCCAGCAGGGACGCGATTTCCCAAGAGACCCAGTACTTC. This codes for CASRDAISQETQYF.

This chain joins TRBV29-1 and TRBJ2-4, with D perhaps assigned TRBD1 or TRBD2 (5 bases each). The length of the CDR3 is 12 residues. The ends were cut back, 6 bases at V and 9 bases at J, with 15 bases in the middle. Germline assignment: CDR1 SQVTM and CDR2 ANQGSEA. CDR3 in DNA: TGCAGCGTGGACCGGGGAAGGGGCATTCAGTACTTC. This codes for CSVDRGRGIQYF.

V usage is TRBV11-2 and J usage is TRBJ2-1, with 9 bases lining up with TRBD2. CDR1 SGHAT and CDR2 FQNNGV come from the germline V gene. The CDR3 consists of 17 residues. After removal of 5 bases from V and 4 bases from J, the junction contained 12 bases not matched to a gene. CDR3 DNA: TGTGCCAGCAGCCCCAGGCCGGGACTAGCCGGATACAATGAGCAGTTCTTC. Its protein is CASSPRPGLAGYNEQFF.

The CDR3 here is CASSFEGLPRETQYF. The DNA of the CDR3 is TGTGCCAGCAGCTTTGAGGGACTCCCGAGGGAGACCCAGTACTTC. V and J are TRBV11-2 and TRBJ2-5; maybe TRBD2 (6 bases). The V gene's germline CDR1 is SGHAT and CDR2 FQNNGV. The CDR3 extends over 15 amino acids. The V and J ends lost 3 bases and 5 bases respectively, with 16 bases between them. The whole variable domain, remainder taken from reference TRBV11-2 and TRBJ2-5, is EAGVAQSPRYKIIEKRQSVAFWCNPISGHATLYWYQQILGQGPKLLIQFQNNGVVDDSQLPKDRFSAERLKGVDSTLKIQPAKLEDSAVYLCASSFEGLPRETQYFGPGTRLLVL.

The V and J genes are TRBV7-9 and TRBJ2-2, with TRBD1 matching 9 bases. Germline trimming cut 3 bases from V and 7 bases from J; bases unmatched to any gene: 6. Per the germline V gene, CDR1 is SEHNR and CDR2 is FQNEAQ (reference sequence). This CDR3 has 15 amino acids. The chain's CDR3 is CASSFWTGANGELFF. The CDR3 bases are TGTGCCAGCAGCTTTTGGACAGGGGCGAACGGGGAGCTGTTTTTT.

This chain connects TRBV4-1 to TRBJ2-4; no definite D call. The length of the CDR3 is 18 residues. Germline V lookup: CDR1 MGHRA, CDR2 YSYEKL. V was clipped by 6 bases and J by 0 bases, with 21 bases between them. Written as DNA, the CDR3 is TGCGCCAGCAGACCGGGCCTTCAGCTTCCCCTAGCCAAAAACATTCAGTACTTC. Amino acids: CASRPGLQLPLAKNIQYF.

This clonotype was found a few times. This chain uses TRBV4-1 with TRBJ1-2; 9 bases are a match to TRBD1. V was clipped by 1 base and J by 13 bases; unmatched bases: 1. Germline CDR1 is MGHRA and CDR2 is YSYEKL. The CDR3 consists of 11 residues. The DNA for the CDR3 is TGCGCCAGCAGCCAAGGGACAGGGGCCACCTTC. This gives the protein CASSQGTGATF.

The chain carries TRBV6-1 and TRBJ1-2; possibly TRBD1 for D (5 bases). V gave up 2 bases and J gave up 4 bases, with 11 bases separating them. Germline V gene lookup returns CDR1 MNHNS and CDR2 SASEGT. There are 14 residues in the CDR3. DNA for the CDR3: TGTGCCAGCAGTGAATCAGGGTGGGGCTATGGCTACACCTTC. Its translation is CASSESGWGYGYTF.

This clonotype has just a few counts. The CDR3 loop reads CSADLRETQYF. Here the CDR3 DNA reads TGCAGCGCCGACTTACGAGAGACCCAGTACTTC. V gene TRBV29-1 combines with J gene TRBJ2-5; D is unclear. Germline CDR1 SQVTM, CDR2 ANQGSEA. The CDR3 runs 11 residues. Trimming took 7 bases from V and 4 from J, leaving 10 bases between them.

The chain carries TRBV20-1 and TRBJ2-1, with 11 bases matching TRBD2. Looked up from germline, CDR1 is DFQATT and CDR2 is SNEGSKA (reference sequence). V shed 1 base, J shed 9 bases, and the junction held 14 bases outside the gene matches. The CDR3 consists of 17 residues. The CDR3 spells CSARGHAGLAELGEQFF. CDR3 in DNA: TGCAGTGCTAGAGGCCACGCGGGACTAGCGGAACTCGGTGAGCAGTTCTTC.

This clonotype was recorded a few times. The V gene is TRBV5-5, the J gene TRBJ2-5; D perhaps matches TRBD1 (5 bases). The CDR3 consists of 15 residues. V lost 0 bases, J lost 7 bases, and 16 bases lay in between. CDR1 and CDR2 (germline): SGHKS, YYEKEE (reference sequence). The CDR3 spells CASSLVQGAIGTQYF. The CDR3 DNA reads TGTGCCAGCAGCTTGGTCCAGGGTGCGATTGGGACCCAGTACTTC.

The chain uses TRBV6-5 and TRBJ1-2; unclear D gene. The CDR3 has 12 amino acids. Germline V gene sequence: CDR1 MNHEY, CDR2 SVGAGI. V was trimmed by 1 base and J by 5 bases, leaving 5 bases between them. Here the CDR3 DNA reads TGTGCCAGCAGTTACTTGGGATATGGCTACACCTTC. The encoded protein is CASSYLGYGYTF.

The chain has TRBV9 and TRBJ2-3, with 7 bases fitting TRBD2. The germline V gene encodes CDR1 SGDLS and CDR2 YYNGEE. Trimming removed 3 bases from V and 1 base from J; junction bases left unmatched: 2. The CDR3 runs to 14 residues. CDR3 DNA sequence: TGTGCCAGCAGCGATACTAGCGGCACAGATACGCAGTATTTT. This translates into CASSDTSGTDTQYF.

This clonotype was recorded only once. The rearrangement joins TRBV25-1 to TRBJ2-7; D might be TRBD2 (5 bases). This CDR3 region has 11 residues. V lost 6 bases and J 13 bases, leaving 16 bases between the germline ends. Germline-derived CDR1 and CDR2 are MGHDK and SYGVNS. The chain's CDR3 is CASSAPGILYF. As DNA, the CDR3 is TGTGCCAGCAGCGCACCGGGAATCCTTTACTTC.

The rearrangement uses TRBV7-9 and TRBJ1-4; D is possibly TRBD1 (6 bases). Trimming cost V 8 bases and J 4 bases, with 14 bases left between them. CDR3 size: 14 residues. Germline V gene lookup returns CDR1 SEHNR and CDR2 FQNEAQ (reference sequence). CDR3 sequence (DNA): TGTGCCAGCCTGCGAGGACAGCTTAATGAAAAACTGTTTTTT. It encodes CASLRGQLNEKLFF. The full variable domain, with the rest looked up from reference TRBV7-9 and TRBJ1-4, is DTGVSQNPRHKITKRGQNVTFRCDPISEHNRLYWYRQTLGQGPEFLTYFQNEAQLEKSRLLSDRFSAERPKGSFSTLEIQRTEQGDSAMYLCASLRGQLNEKLFFGSGTQLSVL.

The chain is built from TRBV20-1 and TRBJ2-7; D is tentatively TRBD1 or TRBD2 (5 bases each). CDR3 length: 13 residues. The germline gives CDR1 DFQATT, CDR2 SNEGSKA (reference sequence). V dropped 4 bases and J dropped 2 bases, with 12 bases sitting between them. The chain's CDR3 is CSANGDPAYEQYF. The CDR3 DNA follows: TGCAGTGCTAACGGGGACCCTGCCTACGAGCAGTACTTC.

The sample holds a few counts of this clonotype. The V gene is TRBV11-1, the J gene TRBJ2-4; TRBD1 matches 7 bases. CDR3 length: 19 amino acids. J gave up 0 bases and V 0 bases, and 11 bases lay outside the gene matches. Per the germline V gene, CDR1 is SGHAT and CDR2 is FQDESV (reference sequence). The chain's CDR3 is CASSLASFRDSLAKNIQYF. Written as DNA, the CDR3 is TGTGCCAGCAGCTTAGCGTCCTTCCGGGACAGCCTAGCCAAAAACATTCAGTACTTC.

This clonotype has more than one count but fewer than ten. V usage is TRBV7-3 and J usage is TRBJ2-1; 9 bases line up with TRBD1. The CDR3 consists of 16 residues. With 1 base clipped from V and 9 bases from J, the junction kept 10 bases outside the gene matches. Looked up from germline, CDR1 is SGHTA and CDR2 is FQGTGA. CDR3 loop: CASSLIGQGYDAEQFF. The CDR3 nucleotides are TGTGCCAGCAGCTTAATCGGACAGGGGTATGATGCTGAGCAGTTCTTC.

This clonotype was detected only a few times. The chain employs TRBV12-3 or TRBV12-4 and TRBJ2-2; TRBD1 matches at 8 bases. This CDR3 has 15 residues. After removal of 6 bases from V and 2 bases from J, the junction contained 5 bases not matched to a gene. For the CDR3, the DNA is TGTGCCAGCAGGCAGGGGGCGCTTAACACCGGGGAGCTGTTTTTT. Encoded protein: CASRQGALNTGELFF.

V is TRBV5-1 and J is TRBJ1-1; 7 nucleotides align to TRBD1. Germline lookup yields CDR1 SGHRS and CDR2 YFSETQ. This CDR3 contains 15 residues. V lost 2 bases and J lost 5; bases outside the gene matches: 9. As DNA, the CDR3 is TGCGCCAGCAGCTTACTCCAACAGGGGAATACTGAAGCTTTCTTT. It translates to CASSLLQQGNTEAFF.